This T cell receptor beta chain was recorded in a study of blood T cells in healthy people across ages. About the research overall: About one barcoded TCR beta cDNA was captured per two T cells.

Primers used in a second PCR of about 7 to 12 cycles were a sample-barcoded 5' primer and a J-beta primer mix. TCRdb used MiXCR to reprocess the 5' RACE reads, holding one entry per CDR3 protein. Here the sample spans 1,100,000 or so distinct CDR3 sequences, under 55% being singletons. The CDR3 runs 13 residues. The V end lost 5 bases, the J end lost 5 bases, and 13 bases lay between the germline ends. As concerns this clonotype: Its antigen is unknown.

Whole-study findings and limits: With donor CMV status unknown, expanded clonotype changes were possibly confounded. It was the long-lived donors that had more naive CD4+ cells and higher diversity than aged donors.

Roughly 10 milliliters of peripheral blood were drawn from each donor. The sequence was obtained from a woman aged 60-70 years in good health. V gene TRBV12-3 or TRBV12-4 combines with J gene TRBJ2-7; D gene unclear. Sequenced input: blood. CDR3 protein: CASSPDTNHEQYF. The CDR3 DNA is TGTGCCAGCAGTCCCGACACGAATCACGAGCAGTACTTC.